One sample yielded the 18 T cell receptor beta chains listed below, sequenced in a study of T cell repertoires in aging, cancer and after chemotherapy. TCR beta rearrangements were amplified from peripheral blood genomic DNA. TRB rearrangements spanning V, D and J were amplified using mixed TRB-A/B primers. TCRdb called the multiplex PCR reads again in MiXCR, with one record for every CDR3 protein. Of a few thousand distinct CDR3 sequences in the sample, nearly 60% are singletons; the top ten hold around 36%. The specimen sequenced was blood. These receptors originate from a human donor with a solid tumor.

The V call is TRBV20-1, the J call TRBJ1-1, with D hard to call. Looked up from germline, CDR1 is DFQATT and CDR2 is SNEGSKA (reference sequence). V was shortened by 5 bases and J by 5 bases, with 9 bases between the two germline ends. This CDR3 comprises 11 residues. CDR3 region: CSAGGETEAFF. The CDR3 nucleotides read TGCAGTGCTGGAGGAGAAACTGAAGCTTTCTTT.

The rearrangement uses TRBV6-6 and TRBJ2-1; tentatively, D is TRBD2 (5 bases). The length of the CDR3 is 13 residues. The germline V gene has CDR1 MNHNY and CDR2 SVGAGI (reference sequence). V lost 6 bases and J lost 4, with 10 bases in between. The CDR3 DNA is TGTGCCAGCAGGGCTAGCCAGTACAATGAGCAGTTCTTC. Its translation: CASRASQYNEQFF.

This sequence joins TRBV7-2 and TRBJ2-1; possibly TRBD1 or TRBD2 for D (6 bases each). V shed 2 bases and J shed 1 base, with 12 bases lying between them. Germline lookup yields CDR1 SGHTA and CDR2 FQGNSA. The CDR3 sequence is 16 residues long. The CDR3 DNA reads TGTGCCAGCAGCTTACTCGGAGGGGGTTCCTACAATGAGCAGTTCTTC. Its translation is CASSLLGGGSYNEQFF.

The chain has TRBV7-9 and TRBJ2-6; D gene ambiguous. This CDR3 has 16 amino acids. Germline CDR1 is SEHNR and CDR2 is FQNEAQ (reference sequence). The V end lost 6 bases, the J end lost 0 bases, and 12 bases lay between the germline ends. CDR3 amino acids: CASSYGVFSGANVLTF. CDR3 sequence (DNA): TGTGCCAGCAGTTATGGGGTATTCTCTGGGGCCAACGTCCTGACTTTC.

The gene calls are TRBV20-1 and TRBJ1-2; possible D gene TRBD1, 6 bases. This CDR3 comprises 14 residues. V lost 7 bases and J 2 bases, leaving 17 bases between the germline ends. Looked up from germline, CDR1 is DFQATT and CDR2 is SNEGSKA (reference sequence). The CDR3 is CSVPLGGGNYGYTF. Here the CDR3 DNA reads TGCAGTGTTCCGCTAGGGGGGGGGAACTATGGCTACACCTTC.

This clonotype was seen a few times. The V call is TRBV7-6, the J call TRBJ2-7; D is ambiguous. This CDR3 contains 12 residues. Germline V CDR1 and CDR2: SGHVS, FNYEAQ. V was shortened by 5 bases and J by 3 bases, with 8 bases between the two germline ends. CDR3 coding DNA: TGTGCCAGCAGCCTCAACCACTACGAGCAGTACTTC. This codes for CASSLNHYEQYF.

The V and J genes are TRBV7-2 and TRBJ2-3; 13 bases map to TRBD2. The junction had 12 bases not matched to a gene; V was cut back by 6 bases and J by 6 bases. The CDR3 spans 17 residues. Germline assignment: CDR1 SGHTA and CDR2 FQGNSA. This chain's CDR3 is CASSLGTSGNQRDTQYF. CDR3 DNA: TGTGCCAGCAGTCTCGGGACTAGCGGGAACCAAAGGGATACGCAGTATTTT.

The chain joins TRBV6-1 to TRBJ1-1; D ambiguous. This CDR3 contains 13 residues. Germline assignment: CDR1 MNHNS and CDR2 SASEGT. V shed 2 bases and J shed 5 bases, with 9 bases lying between them. This chain's CDR3 is CASSERERTEAFF. CDR3 coding DNA: TGTGCCAGCAGTGAACGTGAGAGGACTGAAGCTTTCTTT.

The chain combines TRBV20-1 with TRBJ2-1; TRBD2 aligns across 14 bases. The germline V gene encodes CDR1 DFQATT and CDR2 SNEGSKA (reference sequence). The junction had 1 base not matched to a gene; V was cut back by 4 bases and J by 5 bases. The CDR3 covers 14 residues. The chain's CDR3 is CSAKGLAGDNEQFF. CDR3 nucleotides: TGCAGTGCTAAGGGACTAGCGGGGGACAATGAGCAGTTCTTC.

The chain combines TRBV6-5 with TRBJ1-2, with a possible D match to TRBD1 (6 bases). Trimming took 0 bases from V and 4 from J, leaving 9 bases between them. Per the germline V gene, CDR1 is MNHEY and CDR2 is SVGAGI. The CDR3 covers 14 residues. In DNA, the CDR3 is TGTGCCAGCAGTTACTCGGCAGGGGTCTATGGCTACACCTTC. Translation gives CASSYSAGVYGYTF.

The genes are TRBV27 and TRBJ2-1, with 12 bases that match TRBD2. CDR1 and CDR2 (germline): MNHEY, SMNVEV (reference sequence). The V and J ends lost 5 bases and 7 bases, in that order; junction bases with no gene match: 9. The CDR3 sequence is 16 residues long. In nucleotides, the CDR3 is TGTGCCAGCAGTGGATGGACTAGCGGGGAGGAGAATGAGCAGTTCTTC. Protein: CASSGWTSGEENEQFF.

A few counts support this clonotype. J is TRBJ1-4 and V is TRBV29-1, with TRBD1 matching over 7 bases. The CDR3 consists of 14 residues. The germline V gene encodes CDR1 SQVTM and CDR2 ANQGSEA. With V trimmed by 7 bases and J by 0 bases, 5 bases remained unmatched. The CDR3 protein is CSAGGSATNEKLFF. The DNA of the CDR3 is TGCAGCGCAGGGGGATCTGCAACTAATGAAAAACTGTTTTTT. The variable domain in full, with the rest retrieved from reference TRBV29-1 and TRBJ1-4, is SAVISQKPSRDICQRGTSLTIQCQVDSQVTMMFWYRQQPGQSLTLIATANQGSEATYESGFVIDKFPISRPNLTFSTLTVSNMSPEDSSIYLCSAGGSATNEKLFFGSGTQLSVL.

The chain is built from TRBV12-3 or TRBV12-4 and TRBJ1-5; D might be TRBD1 (6 bases). The CDR3 runs 13 residues. V lost 8 bases to trimming and J lost 5 bases, with 13 bases between them. As DNA, the CDR3 is TGTGCCAGCTCTCCCCAGGGGTATCAGCCCCAGCATTTT. Translation: CASSPQGYQPQHF.

The CDR3 DNA is TGCAGTGCTAGAATGGATGAAGCGGGAGAAACCGGGGAGCTGTTTTTT. This translates into CSARMDEAGETGELFF. This chain links TRBV20-1 with TRBJ2-2; 8 nucleotides match TRBD2. V lost 2 bases, J lost 5 bases, and 10 bases stayed unmatched. CDR3 size: 16 residues. Germline values: CDR1 DFQATT, CDR2 SNEGSKA (reference sequence).

The chain combines TRBV19 with TRBJ1-2, with 10 bases that match TRBD1. V was clipped by 4 bases and J by 4 bases; unmatched bases: 3. The CDR3 is 14 residues long. Germline CDR1 and CDR2: LNHDA and SQIVND (reference sequence). The CDR3 is CASSRDRGLYGYTF. The CDR3 nucleotides read TGTGCCAGTAGTAGGGACAGGGGACTCTATGGCTACACCTTC.

This clonotype was counted between two and nine times. The CDR3: CSAHFGGWNYGYTF. CDR3 coding DNA: TGCAGTGCCCACTTCGGCGGATGGAACTATGGCTACACCTTC. V gene TRBV20-1 combines with J gene TRBJ1-2; D gene ambiguous. The germline V and J ends were trimmed by 6 bases and 2 bases, with 16 bases remaining between them. Germline V gene sequence: CDR1 DFQATT, CDR2 SNEGSKA (reference sequence). This CDR3 spans 14 amino acids.

A few counts support this clonotype. The rearrangement joins TRBV27 to TRBJ2-7, with 8 bases identical to TRBD1. The trim removed 7 bases at V and 2 bases at J, leaving 7 bases unmatched. CDR3 length: 14 residues. Germline V gene lookup returns CDR1 MNHEY and CDR2 SMNVEV (reference sequence). CDR3 in amino acids: CASTGQGAAYEQYF. As DNA, the CDR3 is TGTGCCAGCACCGGACAGGGAGCAGCCTACGAGCAGTACTTC.

This chain connects TRBV20-1 to TRBJ1-2; 7 nucleotides align to TRBD1. V shed 4 bases, J shed 4 bases, and the junction held 9 bases outside the gene matches. Looked up from germline, CDR1 is DFQATT and CDR2 is SNEGSKA (reference sequence). The CDR3 sequence is 14 residues long. The DNA of the CDR3 is TGCAGTGCTATTAGACAGGGTTTGGGCTATGGCTACACCTTC. Protein product: CSAIRQGLGYGYTF.